The 29 T cell receptor beta chains below all came from one sample that was sequenced in a study of cytomegalovirus exposure and HLA in healthy donors. The study ran its PCR with 60 Vbeta and 13 Jbeta primers. The assay was immunoSEQ multiplex PCR, and TCRdb's table has in-frame clones only and misses some. The data hold under 250,000 clones, with about 80% observed a single time. The sequenced sample consisted of PBMCs. The receptors derive from a male donor in good health and CMV-seronegative.

V is TRBV27 and J is TRBJ2-2; TRBD2 agrees at 9 bases. The CDR3 is made up of 15 amino acids. V lost 4 bases and J lost 4; bases outside the gene matches: 4. Germline V gene data show CDR1 as MNHEY and CDR2 as SMNVEV (reference sequence). The CDR3 here is CASSSKAGGTGELFF. The CDR3 DNA reads as TGTGCCAGCAGTTCCAAAGCGGGGGGCACCGGGGAGCTGTTTTTT.

The chain recombines TRBV14 with TRBJ2-7; 10 nucleotides match TRBD2. From germline, CDR1 is SGHDN and CDR2 FVKESK. With 1 base clipped from V and 7 bases from J, the junction kept 4 bases outside the gene matches. The CDR3 consists of 14 residues. The CDR3 coding sequence is TGTGCCAGCAGCCAAGCTCTAGCGGGGGCGGAGCAGTACTTC. Protein: CASSQALAGAEQYF.

The chain employs TRBV28 and TRBJ2-5; D may be TRBD2 (5 bases). Trimming removed 8 bases from V and 4 bases from J, with 5 bases in between. Germline lookup yields CDR1 MDHEN and CDR2 SYDVKM. The CDR3 runs to 10 residues. CDR3 loop: CASGRETQYF. The CDR3 DNA reads TGTGCCAGCGGGAGAGAGACCCAGTACTTC.

This clone was observed a few times. This chain links TRBV6-1 with TRBJ1-1, with 7 bases lining up with TRBD1. From germline, CDR1 is MNHNS and CDR2 SASEGT. Trimming cost V 7 bases and J 7 bases; bases outside gene matches: 9. This CDR3 has 13 amino acids. CDR3 amino acids: CASKEGAVDEAFF. The CDR3 nucleotides read TGTGCCAGCAAGGAGGGGGCTGTTGATGAAGCTTTCTTT.

There are a few counts of this clone. The V gene is TRBV9, the J gene TRBJ2-2; 7 positions match TRBD1. CDR3 length equals 16 residues. Germline V gene sequence: CDR1 SGDLS, CDR2 YYNGEE. V shed 3 bases and J 2 bases; nucleotides not matched to a gene: 7. This CDR3 reads CASSATGVGNTGELFF. The DNA of the CDR3 is TGTGCCAGCAGCGCCACAGGGGTAGGAAACACCGGGGAGCTGTTTTTT.

This clone appeared a few times. The chain recombines TRBV6-5 with TRBJ1-1; D gene uncertain. CDR1 and CDR2 (germline): MNHEY, SVGAGI. Trimming shortened V by 0 bases and J by 2 bases, and 7 bases separated the two germline ends. The CDR3 has 14 residues. In DNA, the CDR3 is TGTGCCAGCAGTTACTCTCCAGGAAACACTGAAGCTTTCTTT. Its translation is CASSYSPGNTEAFF.

The chain couples TRBV7-9 to TRBJ2-3; 9 nucleotides align to TRBD2. The trim removed 5 bases at V and 2 bases at J, leaving 5 bases unmatched. Germline loops: CDR1 SEHNR, CDR2 FQNEAQ (reference sequence). The CDR3 is 15 residues long. The CDR3 reads CASSTSGGFTDTQYF. The CDR3 nucleotides are TGTGCCAGCAGCACAAGCGGGGGGTTCACAGATACGCAGTATTTT.

This chain uses TRBV7-9 with TRBJ2-2, with 15 bases lining up with TRBD2. The CDR3 sequence is 17 residues long. The V segment lost 4 bases and the J segment 3 bases; nucleotides outside the gene matches: 3. Per germline, CDR1 SEHNR and CDR2 FQNEAQ (reference sequence). The CDR3 DNA reads as TGTGCCAGCAGCTCTGGACTAGCGGGAGGGTACACCGGGGAGCTGTTTTTT. Translation gives CASSSGLAGGYTGELFF.

The V and J genes are TRBV6-5 and TRBJ2-5, with 8 bases lining up with TRBD2. TRBJ2-7 explains the end of the DNA better; the J call may be wrong. The germline gives CDR1 MNHEY, CDR2 SVGAGI. The length of the CDR3 is 16 residues. The CDR3 reads CASSSPRAGGIYEQYF. CDR3 DNA: TGTGCCAGCAGTTCCCCACGGGCGGGAGGAATCTACGAGCAGTACTTC.

The chain carries TRBV15 and TRBJ2-5; 7 nucleotides align to TRBD1. The J segment lost 1 base and the V segment lost 1 base, leaving 6 bases of the junction unmatched. The CDR3 sequence is 16 residues long. Germline V gene data show CDR1 as LNHNV and CDR2 as YYDKDF (reference sequence). CDR3 nucleotide sequence: TGTGCCACCAGCAGAGGAACCCGGGACAGCCAAGAGACCCAGTACTTC. Residues: CATSRGTRDSQETQYF.

V and J are TRBV5-5 and TRBJ1-1; D gene uncertain. The CDR3 extends over 15 amino acids. Germline CDR1 and CDR2: SGHKS and YYEKEE (reference sequence). V was pared by 0 bases and J by 1 base, with 10 bases between. The CDR3 region has the DNA TGTGCCAGCAGCTTGGTTCGGGATTGGAACACTGAAGCTTTCTTT. Residues: CASSLVRDWNTEAFF.

J is TRBJ1-5 and V is TRBV28; tentatively, D is TRBD1 (6 bases). This CDR3 has 18 residues. CDR1 is MDHEN, CDR2 SYDVKM, per germline. Trimming took off 6 bases at V and 4 bases at J, with 25 bases between the two ends. CDR3 sequence: CASSHQGHQFGQNQPQHF. As DNA, the CDR3 is TGTGCCAGCAGCCACCAAGGGCACCAATTCGGACAGAATCAGCCCCAGCATTTT.

This chain uses TRBV27 with TRBJ1-5; D remains unclear. V was trimmed by 8 bases and J by 9 bases, leaving 17 bases between them. Germline assignment: CDR1 MNHEY and CDR2 SMNVEV (reference sequence). The CDR3 is 13 amino acids. Here the CDR3 DNA reads TGTGCCAGCGGGCTTTCCCGCTCTCCGCCCCAGCATTTT. Translating it yields CASGLSRSPPQHF.

The chain has TRBV7-8 and TRBJ2-3; D might be TRBD2 (5 bases). CDR3 length: 18 amino acids. Deletions cut 1 base from V and 2 bases from J, with 19 bases between. From germline, CDR1 is SGHVS and CDR2 FQNEAQ. The CDR3 loop is CASSLGGSRGLLTDTQYF. For the CDR3, the DNA is TGTGCCAGCAGCTTAGGGGGATCAAGAGGGCTCCTCACAGATACGCAGTATTTT.

Turning to this clone: One junction end disagrees with the germline gene, perhaps due to a read error. The chain has TRBV6-4 and TRBJ1-6; D call uncertain. The V gene's germline CDR1 is MRHNA and CDR2 SNTAGT. The CDR3 runs to 13 residues. CDR3 protein: CAGSLHQASPLHF. CDR3 DNA: TGTGCCGGCAGCCTACATCAGGCTTCACCCCTCCACTTT.

The chain is built from TRBV27 and TRBJ2-3; 12 bases are a match to TRBD2. J gave up 1 base and V 1 base, and 12 bases lay outside the gene matches. The CDR3 loop spans 20 amino acids. CDR1 MNHEY and CDR2 SMNVEV come from the germline V gene (reference sequence). The CDR3 DNA follows: TGTGCCAGCAGTTTATTACCCCCGGTTAGACTAGCGGGAGGCACAGATACGCAGTATTTT. As protein: CASSLLPPVRLAGGTDTQYF.

CDR3 nucleotides: TGTGCCAGCAGCGGAGGGACTAGCGTGAGCTCCTACGAGCAGTACTTC. Its translation is CASSGGTSVSSYEQYF. The J gene is TRBJ2-7, the V gene TRBV5-4; 10 positions agree with TRBD2. This CDR3 has 16 amino acids. Germline V gives CDR1 SGHNT, CDR2 YYREEE (reference sequence). With 4 bases clipped from V and 0 bases from J, the junction kept 7 bases outside the gene matches.

The chain joins TRBV6-5 to TRBJ2-3; D remains ambiguous. The CDR3 is 14 amino acids. Germline lookup yields CDR1 MNHEY and CDR2 SVGAGI. Trimming removed 5 bases at V and 2 bases at J, with 11 bases between. The CDR3 DNA sequence: TGTGCCAGCAGTCAAGAGGAATACACAGATACGCAGTATTTT. It encodes CASSQEEYTDTQYF.

To note about this clone: In the same sample, other DNA sequences code for this CDR3. The gene calls are TRBV28 and TRBJ2-7; 7 bases match TRBD2. The CDR3 length is 12 residues. Germline CDR1 and CDR2: MDHEN and SYDVKM. Unmatched junction bases numbered 3, after V lost 6 bases and J lost 4 bases. The CDR3 DNA reads as TGTGCCAGCAGCCTGGGGGGGTACGAGCAGTACTTC. Encoded protein: CASSLGGYEQYF.

This chain links TRBV4-1 with TRBJ1-5; 8 bases match TRBD1. The germline V gene encodes CDR1 MGHRA and CDR2 YSYEKL. With V trimmed by 3 bases and J by 11 bases, 9 bases remained unmatched. CDR3 size: 14 residues. The CDR3 reads CASSHRQGTPTQHF. CDR3 bases: TGCGCCAGCAGCCATCGACAGGGGACCCCTACCCAGCATTTT.

The V and J genes are TRBV7-9 and TRBJ2-7; no reliable D call. Per germline, CDR1 SEHNR and CDR2 FQNEAQ (reference sequence). Trimming took off 8 bases at V and 0 bases at J, with 14 bases between the two ends. The CDR3 totals 14 residues. The CDR3 DNA follows: TGTGCCAGCGATGGCGGCCAGCCCTCCTACGAGCAGTACTTC. As protein: CASDGGQPSYEQYF.

This clone was detected only a few times. The CDR3 here is CSVESQGNTEAFF. CDR3 DNA sequence: TGCAGCGTTGAAAGTCAGGGGAACACTGAAGCTTTCTTT. The chain couples TRBV29-1 to TRBJ1-1; D perhaps matches TRBD1 (5 bases). CDR3 length equals 13 residues. CDR1 is SQVTM, CDR2 ANQGSEA, per germline. The ends were cut back, 2 bases at V and 1 base at J, with 8 bases in the middle.

This clone was observed a single time. This sequence joins TRBV2 and TRBJ2-1; TRBD1 aligns across 7 bases. Germline CDR1 and CDR2: SNHLY and FYNNEI. The CDR3 totals 14 residues. J lost 4 bases, V lost 4 bases, and 4 bases had no gene match. The CDR3 spells CASSGDSTYNEQFF. In DNA form, the CDR3 reads TGTGCCAGCAGTGGGGACAGTACATACAATGAGCAGTTCTTC.

The chain recombines TRBV9 with TRBJ2-2; maybe TRBD2 (5 bases). CDR3 length equals 16 residues. The V gene lost 4 bases and the J gene lost 2 bases, with 15 bases spanning the gap. Looked up from germline, CDR1 is SGDLS and CDR2 is YYNGEE. The CDR3 nucleotides read TGTGCCAGCAGCCTACGGGAACTAATAAACACCGGGGAGCTGTTTTTT. Amino acids: CASSLRELINTGELFF.

V usage is TRBV27 and J usage is TRBJ2-7, with 12 nucleotides matching TRBD1. Trimming took 6 bases from V and 7 from J; bases not matched to a gene: 1. Germline CDR1 and CDR2: MNHEY and SMNVEV (reference sequence). CDR3 length: 12 residues. Here the CDR3 reads CASRGQGAEQYF. Written as DNA, the CDR3 is TGTGCCAGCAGGGGACAGGGGGCAGAGCAGTACTTC.

J is TRBJ1-4 and V is TRBV4-1, with D tentatively TRBD1 (6 bases). Germline lookup yields CDR1 MGHRA and CDR2 YSYEKL. V gave up 3 bases and J gave up 10 bases, with 9 bases separating them. The CDR3 is made up of 12 amino acids. The CDR3 loop is CASSHLQGKLFF. The CDR3 nucleotides are TGCGCCAGCAGCCATCTACAGGGAAAACTGTTTTTT.

For the CDR3, the DNA is TGTGCCAGTAGTATAAGGGGTGTGGACAGGGGTGAAAAACTGTTTTTT. Residues: CASSIRGVDRGEKLFF. The V call is TRBV19, the J call TRBJ1-4, with TRBD1 matching over 9 bases. This CDR3 has 16 amino acids. The V segment lost 2 bases and the J segment 7 bases; nucleotides outside the gene matches: 8. Germline CDR1 reads LNHDA; CDR2 reads SQIVND (reference sequence).

The chain combines TRBV30 with TRBJ2-7; D is ambiguous. This CDR3 is built from 13 residues. The ends were cut back, 2 bases at V and 2 bases at J, with 10 bases in the middle. CDR1 is GTSNPN, CDR2 SVGIG, per germline (reference sequence). The chain's CDR3 is CAWSPPGTYEQYF. CDR3 DNA sequence: TGTGCCTGGAGTCCCCCAGGCACCTACGAGCAGTACTTC. Using reference TRBV30 and TRBJ2-7 for the parts outside the CDR3, the full variable domain is SQTIHQWPATLVQPVGSPLSLECTVEGTSNPNLYWYRQAAGRGLQLLFYSVGIGQISSEVPQNLSASRPQDRQFILSSKKLLLSDSGFYLCAWSPPGTYEQYFGPGTRLTVT.

The J gene is TRBJ2-5, the V gene TRBV28; TRBD2 is a possible D gene (5 bases). Trimming shortened V by 2 bases and J by 0 bases, and 7 bases separated the two germline ends. The CDR3 extends over 14 amino acids. Germline loops: CDR1 MDHEN, CDR2 SYDVKM. The CDR3 loop is CASSLGGYQETQYF. In DNA form, the CDR3 reads TGTGCCAGCAGTTTAGGCGGGTACCAAGAGACCCAGTACTTC.